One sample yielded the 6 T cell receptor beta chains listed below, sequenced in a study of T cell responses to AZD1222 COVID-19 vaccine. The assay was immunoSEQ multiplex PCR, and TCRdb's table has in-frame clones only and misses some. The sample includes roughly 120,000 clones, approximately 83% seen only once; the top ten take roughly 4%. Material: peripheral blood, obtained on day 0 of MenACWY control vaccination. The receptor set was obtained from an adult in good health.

CDR3 DNA sequence: TGTGCCAGCAGTCCGCCCGGACAGGGGAACGACTATGGCTACACCTTC. This gives the protein CASSPPGQGNDYGYTF. The V and J genes are TRBV28 and TRBJ1-2, with 9 bases lining up with TRBD1. There are 16 residues in the CDR3. Germline CDR1 reads MDHEN; CDR2 reads SYDVKM. V was pared by 5 bases and J by 3 bases, with 10 bases of the junction left unmatched.

The CDR3: CASSPRVENTEAFF. The CDR3 nucleotides read TGTGCCAGCTCACCAAGAGTAGAGAACACTGAAGCTTTCTTT. The V and J genes are TRBV18 and TRBJ1-1; D gene unclear. V lost 2 bases and J lost 1, with 8 bases in between. The CDR3 is 14 residues long. Germline CDR1 and CDR2: KGHSH and LQKENI.

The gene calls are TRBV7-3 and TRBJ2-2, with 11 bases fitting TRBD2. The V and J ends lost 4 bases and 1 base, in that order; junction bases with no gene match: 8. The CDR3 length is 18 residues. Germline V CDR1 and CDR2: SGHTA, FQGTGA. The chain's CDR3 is CASSSRALAGGNTGELFF. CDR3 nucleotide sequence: TGTGCCAGCAGCTCCCGCGCCCTAGCGGGGGGGAACACCGGGGAGCTGTTTTTT.

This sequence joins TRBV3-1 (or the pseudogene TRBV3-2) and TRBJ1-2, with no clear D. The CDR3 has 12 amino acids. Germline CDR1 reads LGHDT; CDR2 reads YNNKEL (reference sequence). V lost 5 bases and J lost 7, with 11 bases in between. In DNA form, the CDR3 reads TGTGCCAGCAGCGTAAACGGAGGTGGCTACACCTTC. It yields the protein CASSVNGGGYTF.

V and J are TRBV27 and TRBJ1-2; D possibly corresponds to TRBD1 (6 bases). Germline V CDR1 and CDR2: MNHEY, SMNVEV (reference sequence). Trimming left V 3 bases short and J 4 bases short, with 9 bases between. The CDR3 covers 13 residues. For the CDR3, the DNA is TGTGCCAGCAGTTTTCAGGGGTCCTATGGCTACACCTTC. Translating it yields CASSFQGSYGYTF.

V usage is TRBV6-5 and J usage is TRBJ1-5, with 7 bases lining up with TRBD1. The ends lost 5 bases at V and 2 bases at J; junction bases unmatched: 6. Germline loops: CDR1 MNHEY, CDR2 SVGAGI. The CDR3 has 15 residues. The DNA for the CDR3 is TGTGCCAGCAGTCCCAGGGGGATCGGCAATCAGCCCCAGCATTTT. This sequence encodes CASSPRGIGNQPQHF.